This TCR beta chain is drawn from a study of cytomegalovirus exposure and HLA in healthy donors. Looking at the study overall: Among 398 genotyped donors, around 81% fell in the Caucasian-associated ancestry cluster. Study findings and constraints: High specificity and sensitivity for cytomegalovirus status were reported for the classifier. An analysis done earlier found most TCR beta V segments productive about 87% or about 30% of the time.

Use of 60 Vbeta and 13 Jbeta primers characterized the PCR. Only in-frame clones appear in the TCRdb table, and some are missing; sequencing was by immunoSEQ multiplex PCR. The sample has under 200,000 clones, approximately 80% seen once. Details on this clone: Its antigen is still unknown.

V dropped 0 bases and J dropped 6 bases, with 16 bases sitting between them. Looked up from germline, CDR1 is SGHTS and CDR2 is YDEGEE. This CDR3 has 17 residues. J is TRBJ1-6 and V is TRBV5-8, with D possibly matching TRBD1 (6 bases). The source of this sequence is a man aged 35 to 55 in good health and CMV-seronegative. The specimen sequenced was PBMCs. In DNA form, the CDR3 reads TGTGCCAGCAGCTTGGGACGGCAGGGGAAGGCTAATTCACCCCTCCACTTT. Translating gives CASSLGRQGKANSPLHF.